This TCR beta chain came from a study of blood T cells in healthy people across ages. Findings and limits, study-wide: In long-lived donors, naive CD4+ cell counts and diversity exceeded those of aged donors.

It was with a sample-barcoded 5' primer and a J-beta primer mix that a second PCR of about 6 to 11 cycles was run. TCRdb re-derived calls from the 5' RACE reads in MiXCR, one entry per CDR3 protein. Among more than 800,000 distinct CDR3 sequences listed, around 30% were seen once. At least ten counts were recorded for this clonotype. No antigen is known for it. Individuals who donated were healthy Caucasians from Russia aged 6 to 90. Germline V gene sequence: CDR1 SGHNT, CDR2 YYREEE (reference sequence). The CDR3 length is 13 residues. V was cut by 5 bases and J by 5 bases, with 13 bases left in between.

The sample consisted of blood. The gene calls are TRBV5-4 and TRBJ2-5; TRBD2 is a possible D gene (7 bases). This receptor was taken from a woman aged 80 or over in good health. CDR3 sequence reads: CASRGGLQETQYF. CDR3 DNA: TGTGCCAGCAGAGGGGGACTACAGGAGACCCAGTACTTC.